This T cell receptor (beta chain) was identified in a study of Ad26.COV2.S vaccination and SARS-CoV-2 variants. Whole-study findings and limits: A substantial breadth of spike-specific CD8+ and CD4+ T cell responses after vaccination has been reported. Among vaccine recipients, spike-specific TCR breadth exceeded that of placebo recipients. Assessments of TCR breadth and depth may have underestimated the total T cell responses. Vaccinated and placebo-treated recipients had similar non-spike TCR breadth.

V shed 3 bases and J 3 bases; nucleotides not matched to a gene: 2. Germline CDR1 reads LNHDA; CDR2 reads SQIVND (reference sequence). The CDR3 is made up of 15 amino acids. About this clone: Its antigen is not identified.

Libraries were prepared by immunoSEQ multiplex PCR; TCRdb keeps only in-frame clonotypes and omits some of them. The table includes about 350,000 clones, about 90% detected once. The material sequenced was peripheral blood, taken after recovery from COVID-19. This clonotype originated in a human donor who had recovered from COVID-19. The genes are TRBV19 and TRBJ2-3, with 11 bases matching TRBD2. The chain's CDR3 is CASSITSGGTDTQYF. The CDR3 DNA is TGTGCCAGTAGTATCACTAGCGGGGGAACAGATACGCAGTATTTT.